These 14 T cell receptor beta chains originate from one sample sequenced in a study of blood T cell repertoires in COVID-19. Libraries were prepared by immunoSEQ multiplex PCR; TCRdb keeps only in-frame clonotypes and omits some of them. The sample records about 46,000 clones, around 84% being singletons. The sample consisted of peripheral blood. The source of these receptors is a man older than 75 with active COVID-19.

The chain is built from TRBV6-2 or TRBV6-3 and TRBJ2-1, with a tentative D call TRBD1 (5 bases). This CDR3 is 15 amino acids long. The V gene lost 0 bases and the J gene lost 2 bases, with 8 bases spanning the gap. Germline loops: CDR1 MNHEY, CDR2 SVGEGT. The CDR3 DNA reads as TGTGCCAGCAGTTACTCGACAGAGCCCTACAATGAGCAGTTCTTC. Translation gives CASSYSTEPYNEQFF.

CDR3 DNA: TGTGCCAGCAGGGCCCGCCAGCAGGGGATCTCTGGAAACACCATATATTTT. This gives the protein CASRARQQGISGNTIYF. The chain recombines TRBV2 with TRBJ1-3; D possibly corresponds to TRBD1 (6 bases). CDR1 and CDR2 (germline): SNHLY, FYNNEI. The CDR3 spans 17 residues. Trimming left V 6 bases short and J 0 bases short, with 18 bases between.

The sample holds a few counts of this clone. The gene calls are TRBV19 and TRBJ1-5; a weak D match, TRBD1 (6 bases). Germline-derived CDR1 and CDR2 are LNHDA and SQIVND (reference sequence). There are 15 residues in the CDR3. Trimming cost V 7 bases and J 1 base, with 14 bases left between them. In DNA, the CDR3 is TGTGCCAGTACCAAGGGGGGGGGAAGCAATCAGCCCCAGCATTTT. This sequence encodes CASTKGGGSNQPQHF.

The chain joins TRBV5-6 to TRBJ2-7; 7 positions match TRBD2. V was clipped by 5 bases and J by 3 bases; unmatched bases: 11. The germline V gene encodes CDR1 SGHDT and CDR2 YYEEEE. CDR3 size: 15 residues. The CDR3 region is CASSWEGVGNYEQYF. The CDR3 DNA reads TGTGCCAGCAGTTGGGAGGGCGTAGGAAACTACGAGCAGTACTTC. Drawing the rest from reference TRBV5-6 and TRBJ2-7, the complete variable domain is DAGVTQSPTHLIKTRGQQVTLRCSPKSGHDTVSWYQQALGQGPQFIFQYYEEEERQRGNFPDRFSGHQFPNYSSELNVNALLLGDSALYLCASSWEGVGNYEQYFGPGTRLTVT.

The chain couples TRBV10-3 to TRBJ1-2, with TRBD1 matching over 10 bases. J gave up 7 bases and V 3 bases, and 8 bases lay outside the gene matches. Germline CDR1 ENHRY, CDR2 SYGVKD. This CDR3 has 15 amino acids. The CDR3 protein is CAISDRDRGSGGYTF. The CDR3 DNA is TGTGCCATCAGTGATCGGGACAGGGGTTCGGGTGGCTACACCTTC.

This clone was recorded only once. The chain couples TRBV4-2 to TRBJ1-2, with 8 bases that match TRBD1. CDR3 size: 14 residues. The junction had 6 bases not matched to a gene; V was cut back by 3 bases and J by 6 bases. Looked up from germline, CDR1 is LGHNA and CDR2 is YNFKEQ. The CDR3 loop reads CASSQGQAGDGYTF. The CDR3, as DNA: TGTGCCAGCAGCCAGGGACAGGCGGGAGATGGCTACACCTTC.

The rearrangement uses TRBV7-7 and TRBJ2-1; the D is unclear. Trimming removed 1 base from V and 9 bases from J, with 16 bases in between. The CDR3 is made up of 15 amino acids. Per germline, CDR1 SSHAT and CDR2 FNYEAQ (reference sequence). The chain's CDR3 is CASSLGIVELSEQFF. The CDR3 DNA reads as TGTGCCAGCAGCTTAGGTATCGTAGAATTGAGTGAGCAGTTCTTC.

The chain combines TRBV9 with TRBJ1-3; D is perhaps TRBD1 (6 bases). Between the trimmed V and J ends, which lost 3 bases and 2 bases, there was a span of 9 bases. CDR3 length: 14 amino acids. Germline values: CDR1 SGDLS, CDR2 YYNGEE. The CDR3 reads CASSEGVAGNTIYF. Written as DNA, the CDR3 is TGTGCCAGCAGCGAGGGGGTAGCTGGAAACACCATATATTTT.

V gene TRBV6-5 combines with J gene TRBJ2-7; tentatively, D is TRBD2 (7 bases). Germline V gene data show CDR1 as MNHEY and CDR2 as SVGAGI. The ends were cut back, 0 bases at V and 2 bases at J, with 11 bases in the middle. The CDR3 sequence is 15 residues long. CDR3 sequence (DNA): TGTGCCAGCAGTTACTCGGGCGGGGGCCCCTACGAGCAGTACTTC. As protein: CASSYSGGGPYEQYF.

This chain uses TRBV28 with TRBJ1-4; 9 bases align to TRBD1. V lost 3 bases, J lost 8 bases, and 7 bases stayed unmatched. This CDR3 comprises 15 residues. The germline V gene has CDR1 MDHEN and CDR2 SYDVKM. CDR3 amino acids: CASSFLTGGREKLFF. CDR3 coding DNA: TGTGCCAGCAGTTTCCTCACAGGGGGCCGAGAAAAACTGTTTTTT. The full variable domain, in which reference TRBV28 and TRBJ1-4 provide the parts outside the CDR3, is DVKVTQSSRYLVKRTGEKVFLECVQDMDHENMFWYRQDPGLGLRLIYFSYDVKMKEKGDIPEGYSVSREKKERFSLILESASTNQTSMYLCASSFLTGGREKLFFGSGTQLSVL.

The V gene is TRBV6-2 or TRBV6-3, the J gene TRBJ1-5; D perhaps matches TRBD1 (6 bases). The CDR3 extends over 14 amino acids. V lost 6 bases to trimming and J lost 5 bases, with 14 bases between them. From germline, CDR1 is MNHEY and CDR2 SVGEGT. CDR3 in amino acids: CASSPGTLHQPQHF. In DNA form, the CDR3 reads TGTGCCAGCAGCCCCGGGACACTACATCAGCCCCAGCATTTT.

This chain uses TRBV12-3 or TRBV12-4 with TRBJ1-6, with D uncertain. The CDR3 loop spans 13 amino acids. V was cut by 6 bases and J by 16 bases, with 19 bases left in between. CDR3 residues: CASRLAHSERLHF. The DNA of the CDR3 is TGTGCCAGCAGGTTGGCCCACAGTGAGAGACTCCACTTT.

This rearrangement joins TRBV6-5 to TRBJ2-7; TRBD1 matches 7 bases. The CDR3 spans 14 residues. CDR1 and CDR2 (germline): MNHEY, SVGAGI. V trimming: 5 bases; J trimming: 0 bases; junction bases outside the gene matches: 4. The DNA for the CDR3 is TGTGCCAGCAGTATTCGACAGGGCTCCTACGAGCAGTACTTC. Translation gives CASSIRQGSYEQYF.

V gene TRBV5-4 combines with J gene TRBJ2-1; the match to TRBD1 covers 8 bases. There are 15 residues in the CDR3. V lost 1 base, J lost 7 bases, and 7 bases stayed unmatched. Germline V gene lookup returns CDR1 SGHNT and CDR2 YYREEE (reference sequence). CDR3 region: CASSLSQGGTNEQFF. For the CDR3, the DNA is TGTGCCAGCAGCTTGTCACAGGGGGGTACAAATGAGCAGTTCTTC.